This TCR beta chain was profiled in a study of CD8+CD57+ T cells in acquired aplastic anemia. Study-wide background: CD4+ and CD8+ cells, once sorted, gave DNA averaging 3.2 ug. General study points: Patient and control CD8+ Simpson's diversity was not significantly different.

Germline V gene lookup returns CDR1 SQVTM and CDR2 ANQGSEA. CDR3 length: 13 residues. Trimming took 6 bases from V and 3 from J; bases not matched to a gene: 5. TCR beta VDJ and CDR3 were profiled, and genomic DNA was the template. MiXCR was run by TCRdb on the reads, yielding one entry per CDR3 protein. The sample has approximately 150,000 distinct CDR3 sequences, around half seen once. CD8+CD57+ cell expansion, shown by flow cytometry, had occurred in the patients selected for sequencing. Blood was sampled before the patients had received any therapy. To note about this clonotype: The target antigen is unknown.

The TCR sequence derives from a human donor with aplastic anemia. This chain connects TRBV29-1 to TRBJ1-1; 9 bases are shared with TRBD1. Sequenced sample: sorted CD4+, CD8+, or CD8+CD57+ T cells (not recorded which) from PBMCs. The CDR3: CSVSDRGHTEAFF. The DNA of the CDR3 is TGCAGCGTATCGGACAGGGGCCACACTGAAGCTTTCTTT.